These 32 T cell receptor beta chains came from one sample sequenced in a study of blood T cell repertoires in COVID-19. Produced via immunoSEQ multiplex PCR; TCRdb's table is partial and in-frame only. The data show approximately 170,000 clones, 65% to 90% seen once. Sequenced material: peripheral blood. The receptor set was obtained from a man over 45 with active or convalescent COVID-19.

The chain recombines TRBV6-5 with TRBJ2-7; D might be TRBD1 (5 bases). Germline CDR1 MNHEY, CDR2 SVGAGI. CDR3 size: 15 residues. V lost 8 bases, J lost 4 bases, and 21 bases lay in between. The CDR3 sequence: CASAPGLVIVYEQYF. The CDR3 DNA sequence: TGTGCCAGCGCACCAGGGTTGGTCATAGTTTACGAGCAGTACTTC.

The chain employs TRBV7-9 and TRBJ2-5, with D perhaps TRBD2 (5 bases). The CDR3 is 14 amino acids. The ends were cut back, 1 base at V and 5 bases at J, with 11 bases in the middle. Looked up from germline, CDR1 is SEHNR and CDR2 is FQNEAQ (reference sequence). The CDR3 DNA sequence: TGTGCCAGCAGCTTAGTGTGGGAGAGGGAGACCCAGTACTTC. It specifies CASSLVWERETQYF.

V and J are TRBV7-9 and TRBJ2-1; maybe TRBD2 (7 bases). CDR3 length equals 14 residues. V was cut by 5 bases and J by 9 bases, with 17 bases left in between. Per germline, CDR1 SEHNR and CDR2 FQNEAQ (reference sequence). The CDR3 sequence: CASSTRGTIGEQFF. In DNA form, the CDR3 reads TGTGCCAGCAGCACAAGGGGGACTATTGGTGAGCAGTTCTTC.

This clone was detected a few times. This chain joins TRBV7-2 and TRBJ1-2; TRBD1 is a possible D gene (5 bases). This CDR3 region has 18 residues. Germline V gene data show CDR1 as SGHTA and CDR2 as FQGNSA. V was pared by 2 bases and J by 7 bases, with 26 bases between. The CDR3 region is CASSLRALPGMGRGGYTF. The CDR3 coding sequence is TGTGCCAGCAGCTTAAGAGCCTTACCAGGGATGGGTCGAGGTGGCTACACCTTC. The variable domain in full, completed from reference TRBV7-2 and TRBJ1-2, reads GAGVSQSPSNKVTEKGKDVELRCDPISGHTALYWYRQSLGQGLEFLIYFQGNSAPDKSGLPSDRFSAERTGGSVSTLTIQRTQQEDSAVYLCASSLRALPGMGRGGYTFGSGTRLTVV.

The chain recombines TRBV6-5 with TRBJ1-5, with D hard to call. Germline V gives CDR1 MNHEY, CDR2 SVGAGI. V shed 9 bases and J shed 2 bases, with 14 bases lying between them. The CDR3 covers 14 residues. The CDR3 spells CASSGSSGNQPQHF. The CDR3 DNA follows: TGTGCCAGTTCCGGGAGCAGTGGCAATCAGCCCCAGCATTTT.

The rearrangement joins TRBV18 to TRBJ1-1; 7 bases line up with TRBD1. V lost 2 bases and J lost 4; bases outside the gene matches: 7. The CDR3 contains 15 residues. CDR1 and CDR2 (germline): KGHSH, LQKENI. The CDR3 protein is CASSPVTGVGTEAFF. DNA for the CDR3: TGTGCCAGCTCACCAGTTACAGGGGTGGGCACTGAAGCTTTCTTT.

This sequence joins TRBV4-1 and TRBJ1-1; maybe TRBD1 (6 bases). Germline-derived CDR1 and CDR2 are MGHRA and YSYEKL. Deletions cut 3 bases from V and 6 bases from J, with 11 bases between. The CDR3 runs to 13 residues. Here the CDR3 DNA reads TGCGCCAGCAGCCACACAGGGTCCCCTGAAGCTTTCTTT. It encodes CASSHTGSPEAFF.

The V and J genes are TRBV11-3 and TRBJ1-1, with unresolved D. Trimming stripped 1 base from V and 3 bases from J, with 6 bases between. Germline V gene sequence: CDR1 SGHNT, CDR2 YENEEA. The CDR3 has 13 residues. DNA of the CDR3: TGTGCCAGCAGCTTAGGGCGGGACACTGAAGCTTTCTTT. It is translated as CASSLGRDTEAFF.

V usage is TRBV15 and J usage is TRBJ2-7, with 7 bases identical to TRBD2. Germline V lookup: CDR1 LNHNV, CDR2 YYDKDF (reference sequence). The length of the CDR3 is 15 residues. Losses at the gene ends were 0 bases for V and 4 bases for J; bases not matched to a gene: 6. CDR3 nucleotides: TGTGCCACCAGCAGAGAGGGGGGAGGGTCTTACGAGCAGTACTTC. It translates to CATSREGGGSYEQYF. Drawing the rest from reference TRBV15 and TRBJ2-7, the complete variable domain is DAMVIQNPRYQVTQFGKPVTLSCSQTLNHNVMYWYQQKSSQAPKLLFHYYDKDFNNEADTPDNFQSRRPNTSFCFLDIRSPGLGDTAMYLCATSREGGGSYEQYFGPGTRLTVT.

The V call is TRBV27, the J call TRBJ2-1; TRBD2 is a possible D gene (5 bases). V was pared by 5 bases and J by 6 bases, with 14 bases between. Germline V lookup: CDR1 MNHEY, CDR2 SMNVEV (reference sequence). The CDR3 is 14 residues long. The CDR3 sequence: CASSLGLASNEQFF. As DNA, the CDR3 is TGTGCCAGCAGTCTAGGACTCGCCTCCAATGAGCAGTTCTTC.

A note on this clone: The sample carries other DNA sequences with the same CDR3. The genes are TRBV7-3 and TRBJ1-6, with a possible D match to TRBD1 (6 bases). Germline assignment: CDR1 SGHTA and CDR2 FQGTGA. The CDR3 runs 14 residues. V lost 4 bases to trimming and J lost 4 bases, with 8 bases between them. The chain's CDR3 is CASSWGQYNSPLHF. The CDR3 coding sequence is TGTGCCAGCAGCTGGGGGCAGTATAATTCACCCCTCCACTTT.

The V and J genes are TRBV3-1 (or the pseudogene TRBV3-2) and TRBJ1-2; TRBD1 matches at 9 bases. This CDR3 contains 17 residues. The germline V gene encodes CDR1 LGHDT and CDR2 YNNKEL (reference sequence). The ends lost 2 bases at V and 4 bases at J; junction bases unmatched: 11. In DNA, the CDR3 is TGTGCCAGCAGCCAACTTGGGACAGGGAGGGAAGTCTATGGCTACACCTTC. It is translated as CASSQLGTGREVYGYTF.

This clone was seen more than once but under ten times. This sequence joins TRBV10-3 and TRBJ1-1, with D perhaps TRBD1 (5 bases). This CDR3 comprises 12 residues. Per germline, CDR1 ENHRY and CDR2 SYGVKD. Trimming cost V 0 bases and J 14 bases, with 13 bases left between them. The CDR3 bases are TGTGCCATCAGTGAGTCGGGAGGGGAGGAGTTCTTT. Translated: CAISESGGEEFF.

The chain uses TRBV28 and TRBJ2-1, with 11 bases aligning to TRBD2. The V gene end was trimmed by 3 bases and the J gene end by 5 bases; junction bases not matched to a gene: 3. The CDR3 loop spans 15 amino acids. Germline CDR1 reads MDHEN; CDR2 reads SYDVKM. As DNA, the CDR3 is TGTGCCAGCAGTTTGGGGACTAGCGGTAACAATGAGCAGTTCTTC. This gives the protein CASSLGTSGNNEQFF.

The V gene is TRBV7-3, the J gene TRBJ2-1, with 11 nucleotides matching TRBD1. CDR1 and CDR2 from the germline V gene are SGHTA and FQGTGA. The V segment lost 5 bases and the J segment 4 bases; nucleotides outside the gene matches: 4. This CDR3 is built from 15 residues. The CDR3 DNA reads as TGTGCCAGCAGCCCGGGGACAGGGGGTTACAATGAGCAGTTCTTC. Its protein is CASSPGTGGYNEQFF.

This chain uses TRBV5-5 with TRBJ1-1; no clear D. The germline CDR1 and CDR2 sequences are SGHKS and YYEKEE (reference sequence). The V end lost 0 bases, the J end lost 1 base, and 13 bases lay between the germline ends. The CDR3 has 16 residues. In DNA form, the CDR3 reads TGTGCCAGCAGCTTGGCGCTTAGAGAGCCGAACACTGAAGCTTTCTTT. Its translation is CASSLALREPNTEAFF. The variable domain in full, with the rest retrieved from reference TRBV5-5 and TRBJ1-1, is DAGVTQSPTHLIKTRGQQVTLRCSPISGHKSVSWYQQVLGQGPQFIFQYYEKEERGRGNFPDRFSARQFPNYSSELNVNALLLGDSALYLCASSLALREPNTEAFFGQGTRLTVV.

The rearrangement links TRBV5-4 to TRBJ2-3; 8 bases are a match to TRBD1. The germline V gene has CDR1 SGHNT and CDR2 YYREEE (reference sequence). CDR3 size: 14 residues. Losses at the gene ends were 1 base for V and 4 bases for J; bases not matched to a gene: 2. The CDR3 nucleotides read TGTGCCAGCAGCTTGTCAGGGGGCCCAGATACGCAGTATTTT. Translating gives CASSLSGGPDTQYF.

The chain employs TRBV9 and TRBJ2-2; TRBD2 agrees at 7 bases. CDR1 SGDLS and CDR2 YYNGEE come from the germline V gene. Trimming cost V 7 bases and J 3 bases; bases outside gene matches: 15. CDR3 length: 17 residues. The CDR3 DNA is TGTGCCAGCGGAACCTCTGGCCGGGGGGAGGACACCGGGGAGCTGTTTTTT. Its translation is CASGTSGRGEDTGELFF.

The J gene is TRBJ1-1, the V gene TRBV2; D perhaps matches TRBD1 (6 bases). The germline V gene encodes CDR1 SNHLY and CDR2 FYNNEI. CDR3 length equals 18 residues. The V and J ends lost 8 bases and 3 bases respectively, with 28 bases between them. The chain's CDR3 is CASRKGGVWEPWDTEAFF. In DNA, the CDR3 is TGTGCCAGCCGGAAAGGGGGGGTTTGGGAACCTTGGGACACTGAAGCTTTCTTT.

This clone was observed a single time. The chain has TRBV6-5 and TRBJ2-7, with 10 bases identical to TRBD1. The CDR3 is 15 residues long. V was clipped by 2 bases and J by 3 bases; unmatched bases: 4. In germline, CDR1 is MNHEY, CDR2 SVGAGI. The CDR3 is CASSYGGQGFYEQYF. The CDR3 DNA follows: TGTGCCAGCAGTTACGGGGGACAGGGGTTCTACGAGCAGTACTTC.

The rearrangement links TRBV12-3 or TRBV12-4 to TRBJ1-6; D is unclear. Trimming left V 3 bases short and J 7 bases short, with 7 bases between. The CDR3 covers 13 residues. Here the CDR3 DNA reads TGTGCCAGCAGTTTTAGGAGAAATTCACCCCTCCACTTT. It encodes CASSFRRNSPLHF.

The gene calls are TRBV10-1 and TRBJ1-5; D might be TRBD1 (6 bases). The CDR3 consists of 17 residues. Germline V lookup: CDR1 WNHNN, CDR2 SYGVQD (reference sequence). Trimming stripped 2 bases from V and 5 bases from J, with 19 bases between. In DNA, the CDR3 is TGCGCCAGCAGTGAGAACAGGGCGCACTACCTCCATCAGCCCCAGCATTTT. This codes for CASSENRAHYLHQPQHF.

This sequence joins TRBV10-1 and TRBJ2-3; 11 positions match TRBD2. The J segment lost 5 bases and the V segment lost 2 bases, leaving 9 bases of the junction unmatched. The CDR3 extends over 17 amino acids. CDR1 is WNHNN and CDR2 is SYGVQD in the germline V gene (reference sequence). The CDR3 sequence is CASSEKIAGGPKDTQYF. The CDR3, as DNA: TGCGCCAGCAGTGAGAAGATAGCGGGAGGGCCTAAAGATACGCAGTATTTT.

J is TRBJ1-5 and V is TRBV19; 9 nucleotides align to TRBD1. J was trimmed by 0 bases and V by 4 bases; bases with no gene match: 4. The CDR3 runs 16 residues. From germline, CDR1 is LNHDA and CDR2 SQIVND (reference sequence). DNA for the CDR3: TGTGCCAGTAGTACCCGACAGGGGGATAGCAATCAGCCCCAGCATTTT. It translates to CASSTRQGDSNQPQHF.

This clone occurred once. The V and J genes are TRBV19 and TRBJ2-7; weak D call: TRBD1 (5 bases). The CDR3 is 13 amino acids. From germline, CDR1 is LNHDA and CDR2 SQIVND (reference sequence). The germline V and J ends were trimmed by 1 base and 6 bases, with 10 bases remaining between them. The CDR3 reads CASSIVREGEQYF. DNA of the CDR3: TGTGCCAGTAGTATAGTCAGGGAAGGCGAGCAGTACTTC. Full variable domain (outside the CDR3, taken from reference TRBV19 and TRBJ2-7): DGGITQSPKYLFRKEGQNVTLSCEQNLNHDAMYWYRQDPGQGLRLIYYSQIVNDFQKGDIAEGYSVSREKKESFPLTVTSAQKNPTAFYLCASSIVREGEQYFGPGTRLTVT.

This chain connects TRBV5-6 to TRBJ2-5; D is unclear. The CDR3 consists of 13 residues. Trimming shortened V by 5 bases and J by 2 bases, and 10 bases separated the two germline ends. CDR1 is SGHDT, CDR2 YYEEEE, per germline. The CDR3 bases are TGTGCCAGCAGTCCAGACTGGCAAGAGACCCAGTACTTC. Its protein is CASSPDWQETQYF.

The gene calls are TRBV6-2 or TRBV6-3 and TRBJ1-1; no definite D call. The CDR3 length is 17 residues. Trimming removed 5 bases from V and 3 bases from J, with 22 bases in between. Germline V gene sequence: CDR1 MNHEY, CDR2 SVGEGT. CDR3 nucleotides: TGTGCCAGCAGTCTGCGTGGTGGTTCCGGGAGGGACACTGAAGCTTTCTTT. Translated: CASSLRGGSGRDTEAFF.

V and J are TRBV30 and TRBJ2-7; TRBD1 might be the D (6 bases). Looked up from germline, CDR1 is GTSNPN and CDR2 is SVGIG (reference sequence). The ends were cut back, 4 bases at V and 5 bases at J, with 15 bases in the middle. This CDR3 contains 13 residues. The CDR3 reads CAWTTQGFDEQYF. The CDR3 DNA reads as TGTGCCTGGACTACACAGGGTTTCGACGAGCAGTACTTC.

This sequence joins TRBV24-1 and TRBJ1-4, with D perhaps TRBD1 (6 bases). Trimming cost V 3 bases and J 5 bases, with 9 bases left between them. In germline, CDR1 is KGHDR, CDR2 SFDVKD. This CDR3 has 14 amino acids. The CDR3 nucleotides read TGTGCCACCAGTGATACAGGGAAGAATGAAAAACTGTTTTTT. As protein: CATSDTGKNEKLFF.

This clone was seen a single time. The chain uses TRBV5-3 and TRBJ1-6; no clear D gene. TRBV5-3 is sorted into the ORF group, with uncertain function. The V end lost 4 bases, the J end lost 7 bases, and 9 bases lay between the germline ends. This CDR3 comprises 13 residues. CDR3 DNA: TGTGCCAGAAGCACCTCAGGAAATTCACCCCTCCACTTT. This encodes CARSTSGNSPLHF.

The J gene is TRBJ2-7, the V gene TRBV4-1, with D possibly being TRBD2 (5 bases). CDR3 length: 12 residues. V was trimmed by 1 base and J by 7 bases, leaving 8 bases between them. Germline V gives CDR1 MGHRA, CDR2 YSYEKL. CDR3 loop: CASSQVPGEQYF. The CDR3 nucleotides are TGCGCCAGCAGCCAAGTACCGGGGGAGCAGTACTTC.

The V call is TRBV6-1, the J call TRBJ2-5, with 7 bases fitting TRBD2. Trimming removed 1 base from V and 5 bases from J; junction bases left unmatched: 4. CDR1 is MNHNS and CDR2 is SASEGT in the germline V gene. The CDR3 loop spans 14 amino acids. The CDR3 DNA reads as TGTGCCAGCAGTGAAGGGGGGGGTCGGGAGACCCAGTACTTC. This codes for CASSEGGGRETQYF.